Sequencing of this T cell receptor beta chain was carried out in a study of patients and donors after allogeneic stem cell transplantation. This clonotype was recorded at least ten times. TCRdb re-called the RT-PCR reads through MiXCR, storing one row per CDR3 protein. Here the sample spans around 240,000 distinct CDR3 sequences, over 12% being singletons. This CDR3 has 15 amino acids. The V gene's germline CDR1 is SGHDT and CDR2 YYEEEE. Losses at the gene ends were 3 bases for V and 2 bases for J; bases not matched to a gene: 4. The clonotype was recovered from a human donor who was either an allogeneic HSCT recipient or a stem cell or donor lymphocyte infusion donor (not recorded which). It is not recorded whose cells these are; they may come from a transplant donor. The specimen sequenced was blood, either unsorted or a sorted T cell fraction (not recorded which). The chain combines TRBV5-6 with TRBJ1-3, with 8 nucleotides matching TRBD1. The CDR3 is CASSSTGDPGNTIYF. The CDR3 nucleotides read TGTGCCAGCAGCTCGACAGGGGATCCTGGAAACACCATATATTTT.